This T cell receptor (beta chain) was sequenced for a study of regulatory T cells in long-lasting Graves disease. Findings and limits, study-wide: A limited number of samples was an acknowledged limitation. Repertoires from persistent disease leaned toward TRBV28, TRBJ1-2 and TRBJ2-5.

Libraries of TCR beta came from iRepertoire HTBI primers plus Arm-PCR of CDR3 regions. TCRdb fed the multiplex PCR reads into MiXCR, producing one record per CDR3 protein. Counted here are hundreds of thousands of distinct CDR3 sequences, around 13% occurring once; the ten biggest clones make up 7.5% to 9%. Regarding time point: newly diagnosed GD, antithyroid drugs for less than 3 months. Preparation of the TCR library used RNA extracted from PBMCs. The CDR3 totals 12 residues. Germline CDR1 GTSNPN, CDR2 SVGIG (reference sequence). The V gene end was trimmed by 5 bases and the J gene end by 5 bases; junction bases not matched to a gene: 3. This clonotype was observed a handful of times. The antigen is unknown. Another study also made use of these data, one on T cells in Graves' hyperthyroidism and ophthalmopathy. That source adds: With the HTBI primer set, the TCR CDR3 went through a first round of RT-PCR. A model built on 13 V-J features separated ophthalmopathy from stable hyperthyroidism.

The material sequenced was peripheral blood mononuclear cells (PBMCs), taken at new diagnosis, from a patient treated with antithyroid drugs. This rearrangement joins TRBV30 to TRBJ1-3; 7 bases are shared with TRBD1. The sequence was collected from a woman aged 25 to 39 with Graves disease. CDR3 nucleotides: TGTGCCTGGGACAGGGACAGAAACACCATATATTTT. Protein product: CAWDRDRNTIYF.